Listed below are T cell receptor beta chains from one sample, sequenced in a study of T cell clones after liver transplantation. Using immunoSEQ multiplex PCR, the repertoire was profiled, and TCRdb retains in-frame clones only, with some absent. Of tens of thousands of clones in the sample, roughly 74% were seen once. The sequences come from CD8+ T cells from blood, collected less than 70 months after liver transplant. Receptors were obtained from a human patient who received a liver transplant. Some of the T cells may derive from the graft donor. Both conserved end residues are part of each CDR3. Size is stated for part of the rows, as once, few or many counts, or as a class when the clone is expanded.

V gene: TRBV5-4; J gene: TRBJ1-1; clone size: -; CDR3 protein: CASSLGDTEAFF
V gene: TRBV27; J gene: TRBJ1-2; clone size: few; CDR3 protein: CASSLWDRGPGYTF
V gene: TRBV20-1; J gene: TRBJ2-1; clone size: -; CDR3 protein: CSARRNNEQFF
V gene: TRBV6-1; J gene: TRBJ2-2; clone size: -; CDR3 protein: CASRTGLGTGELFF
V gene: TRBV7-9; J gene: TRBJ1-2; clone size: -; CDR3 protein: CASSRDYGYTF
V gene: TRBV6-5; J gene: TRBJ1-5; clone size: -; CDR3 protein: CASNPGGLGNQPQHF
V gene: TRBV29-1; J gene: TRBJ1-1; clone size: few; CDR3 protein: CSVVTGQGITEAFF
V gene: TRBV6-5; J gene: TRBJ1-1; clone size: -; CDR3 protein: CASSYVTGYTEAFF
V gene: TRBV7-2; J gene: TRBJ2-2; clone size: -; CDR3 protein: CASSLEAGGTGELFF
V gene: TRBV4-1; J gene: TRBJ1-3; clone size: -; CDR3 protein: CASSLVSGNTIYF
V gene: TRBV4-1; J gene: TRBJ1-1; clone size: few; CDR3 protein: CASSWRDSQNTEAFF
V gene: TRBV28; J gene: TRBJ1-3; clone size: -; CDR3 protein: CASREDRSPRGAEGNTIYF
V gene: TRBV4-1; J gene: TRBJ2-4; clone size: -; CDR3 protein: CASSQSDIQYF
V gene: TRBV9; J gene: TRBJ2-5; clone size: -; CDR3 protein: CASSVDTGGQETQYF
V gene: TRBV11-2; J gene: TRBJ2-7; clone size: -; CDR3 protein: CASSLRSTGTDEQYF
V gene: TRBV6-5; J gene: TRBJ2-7; clone size: -; CDR3 protein: CASSYQISYEQYF
V gene: TRBV5-1; J gene: TRBJ2-3; clone size: few; CDR3 protein: CASSLEGSADTQYF
V gene: TRBV6-1; J gene: TRBJ1-1; clone size: -; CDR3 protein: CASSLSTGVNTEAFF
V gene: TRBV9; J gene: TRBJ2-7; clone size: -; CDR3 protein: CASSETGPYEQYF
V gene: TRBV19; J gene: TRBJ1-5; clone size: few; CDR3 protein: CASTWTDDQPQHF
V gene: TRBV28; J gene: TRBJ1-5; clone size: -; CDR3 protein: CASRRQGSNQPQHF
V gene: TRBV4-1; J gene: TRBJ1-5; clone size: -; CDR3 protein: CASSQDAASNQPQHF